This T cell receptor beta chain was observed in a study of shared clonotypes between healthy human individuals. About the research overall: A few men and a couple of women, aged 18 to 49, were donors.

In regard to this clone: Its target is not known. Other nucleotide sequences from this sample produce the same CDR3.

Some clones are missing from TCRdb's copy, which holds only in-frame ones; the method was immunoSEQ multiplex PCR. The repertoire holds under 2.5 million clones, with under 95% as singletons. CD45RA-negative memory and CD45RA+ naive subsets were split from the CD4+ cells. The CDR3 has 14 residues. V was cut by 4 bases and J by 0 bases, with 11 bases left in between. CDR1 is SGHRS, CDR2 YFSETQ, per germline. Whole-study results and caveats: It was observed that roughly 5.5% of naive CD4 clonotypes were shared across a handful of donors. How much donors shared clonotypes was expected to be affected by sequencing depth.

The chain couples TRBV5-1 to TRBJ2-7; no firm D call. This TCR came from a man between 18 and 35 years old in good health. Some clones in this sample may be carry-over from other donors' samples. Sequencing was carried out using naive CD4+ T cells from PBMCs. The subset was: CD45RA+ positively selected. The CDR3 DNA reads TGCGCCAGCAGCCTGGGCAGCATCTCCTACGAGCAGTACTTC. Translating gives CASSLGSISYEQYF. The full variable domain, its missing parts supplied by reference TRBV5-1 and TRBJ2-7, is KAGVTQTPRYLIKTRGQQVTLSCSPISGHRSVSWYQQTPGQGLQFLFEYFSETQRNKGNFPGRFSGRQFSNSRSEMNVSTLELGDSALYLCASSLGSISYEQYFGPGTRLTVT.